This passage covers 15 T cell receptor beta chains from one sample sequenced in a study of blood T cell repertoires in COVID-19. The table came from immunoSEQ multiplex PCR; TCRdb's copy has only in-frame clones and leaves some out. The table includes over 85,000 clones, roughly 87% detected once. The sequenced sample was peripheral blood. The receptors derive from a man aged 50 to 59 with active COVID-19.

This clone was seen just once. V is TRBV2 and J is TRBJ2-7; D may be TRBD1 (7 bases). Trimming removed 6 bases from V and 2 bases from J, with 17 bases in between. Germline V gene data show CDR1 as SNHLY and CDR2 as FYNNEI. The length of the CDR3 is 15 residues. Here the CDR3 DNA reads TGTGCCAGCAGGGGGGGCGGGACAGTGGCCTACGAGCAGTACTTC. Its translation: CASRGGGTVAYEQYF.

The V call is TRBV18, the J call TRBJ2-2; 7 bases match TRBD1. The V and J ends lost 3 bases and 2 bases, in that order; junction bases with no gene match: 6. Germline V gene lookup returns CDR1 KGHSH and CDR2 LQKENI. The CDR3 is 16 residues long. CDR3 DNA: TGTGCCAGCTCACCCCGGACAGGCCCTAACACCGGGGAGCTGTTTTTT. Protein: CASSPRTGPNTGELFF.

The V call is TRBV6-5, the J call TRBJ2-5, with TRBD1 as a possible D gene (5 bases). The germline V and J ends were trimmed by 8 bases and 2 bases, with 15 bases remaining between them. The V gene's germline CDR1 is MNHEY and CDR2 SVGAGI. CDR3 size: 14 residues. CDR3: CASGRRGGQETQYF. Here the CDR3 DNA reads TGTGCCAGCGGCCGTAGGGGCGGTCAAGAGACCCAGTACTTC.

The rearrangement uses TRBV18 and TRBJ2-1; D gene unclear. CDR3 length: 15 residues. The germline V and J ends were trimmed by 4 bases and 0 bases, with 10 bases remaining between them. Germline assignment: CDR1 KGHSH and CDR2 LQKENI. CDR3 DNA sequence: TGTGCCAGCTCACTGGGCATCAGCTCCTACAATGAGCAGTTCTTC. It codes for CASSLGISSYNEQFF.

This clone was seen more than once but under ten times. The chain joins TRBV2 to TRBJ2-5; TRBD1 agrees at 8 bases. The length of the CDR3 is 13 residues. CDR1 is SNHLY and CDR2 is FYNNEI in the germline V gene. The ends lost 4 bases at V and 6 bases at J; junction bases unmatched: 4. CDR3 residues: CASSGTGQQTQYF. The DNA for the CDR3 is TGTGCCAGCAGTGGGACAGGGCAGCAGACCCAGTACTTC.

This chain links TRBV12-3 or TRBV12-4 with TRBJ2-7; 8 bases are shared with TRBD2. Unmatched junction bases numbered 4, after V lost 7 bases and J lost 2 bases. The length of the CDR3 is 13 residues. CDR3 region: CASNGGGTYEQYF. Here the CDR3 DNA reads TGTGCCAGCAACGGGGGGGGGACCTACGAGCAGTACTTC.

This chain joins TRBV4-1 and TRBJ2-1; 9 positions agree with TRBD2. V lost 1 base and J lost 5; bases outside the gene matches: 6. CDR1 is MGHRA, CDR2 YSYEKL, per germline. CDR3 length equals 16 residues. The CDR3 DNA reads as TGCGCCAGCAGCCAAGTGGGCGGGGGGGCCCACAATGAGCAGTTCTTC. This codes for CASSQVGGGAHNEQFF.

A few counts support this clone. V gene TRBV9 combines with J gene TRBJ1-2; TRBD1 is a possible D gene (6 bases). This CDR3 has 15 amino acids. From germline, CDR1 is SGDLS and CDR2 YYNGEE. The ends were cut back, 0 bases at V and 0 bases at J, with 9 bases in the middle. The CDR3 sequence is CASSVADSTNYGYTF. The DNA of the CDR3 is TGTGCCAGCAGCGTAGCGGACAGCACTAACTATGGCTACACCTTC. The variable domain in full, completed from reference TRBV9 and TRBJ1-2, reads DSGVTQTPKHLITATGQRVTLRCSPRSGDLSVYWYQQSLDQGLQFLIQYYNGEERAKGNILERFSAQQFPDLHSELNLSSLELGDSALYFCASSVADSTNYGYTFGSGTRLTVV.

This rearrangement joins TRBV7-9 to TRBJ2-1, with TRBD2 identical over 8 bases. The germline CDR1 and CDR2 sequences are SEHNR and FQNEAQ (reference sequence). With 0 bases clipped from V and 4 bases from J, the junction kept 2 bases outside the gene matches. CDR3 size: 15 residues. CDR3 nucleotide sequence: TGTGCCAGCAGCTTAGCGGCTAGCGGGTACAATGAGCAGTTCTTC. This codes for CASSLAASGYNEQFF. Looking up the rest from reference TRBV7-9 and TRBJ2-1 gives the full variable domain: DTGVSQNPRHKITKRGQNVTFRCDPISEHNRLYWYRQTLGQGPEFLTYFQNEAQLEKSRLLSDRFSAERPKGSFSTLEIQRTEQGDSAMYLCASSLAASGYNEQFFGPGTRLTVL.

V usage is TRBV5-5 and J usage is TRBJ1-5; 7 bases map to TRBD1. There are 15 residues in the CDR3. J was trimmed by 6 bases and V by 4 bases; bases with no gene match: 10. Germline V gene data show CDR1 as SGHKS and CDR2 as YYEKEE (reference sequence). This CDR3 reads CASSPRRTGGQPQHF. Written as DNA, the CDR3 is TGTGCCAGCAGCCCCCGCCGGACAGGAGGTCAGCCCCAGCATTTT.

This sequence joins TRBV6-5 and TRBJ2-7; TRBD2 might be the D (6 bases). From germline, CDR1 is MNHEY and CDR2 SVGAGI. V gave up 8 bases and J gave up 2 bases, with 13 bases separating them. CDR3 length: 13 amino acids. CDR3 bases: TGTGCCAGCCTAGGGACTGCCACCTACGAGCAGTACTTC. It specifies CASLGTATYEQYF.

This chain links TRBV7-2 with TRBJ2-5; tentative D call: TRBD2 (5 bases). Trimming cost V 1 base and J 5 bases, with 14 bases left between them. Germline V gene data show CDR1 as SGHTA and CDR2 as FQGNSA. There are 15 residues in the CDR3. The DNA for the CDR3 is TGTGCCAGCAGCTTAGGGCGGGCCCCTCGGGAGACCCAGTACTTC. It specifies CASSLGRAPRETQYF.

This clone was seen once. The V gene is TRBV30, the J gene TRBJ1-2, with D perhaps matching TRBD1 (6 bases). The germline V gene has CDR1 GTSNPN and CDR2 SVGIG (reference sequence). Between the trimmed V and J ends, which lost 0 bases and 8 bases, there was a span of 13 bases. The CDR3 contains 13 residues. CDR3 in amino acids: CAWSVQGGVGYTF. The CDR3 DNA reads TGTGCCTGGAGTGTACAAGGGGGTGTAGGCTACACCTTC.

In DNA form, the CDR3 reads TGTGCGGTACAGGGAGTCGGGGGCTACACCTTC. Protein product: CAVQGVGGYTF. The chain recombines TRBV30 with TRBJ1-2; tentative D call: TRBD1 (6 bases). CDR3 length equals 11 residues. Per germline, CDR1 GTSNPN and CDR2 SVGIG (reference sequence).

The CDR3 bases are TGTGCCAGCAGCTTAACGAGCTCTGGGGCCAACGTCCTGACTTTC. Encoded protein: CASSLTSSGANVLTF. This rearrangement joins TRBV7-9 to TRBJ2-6; D is unresolved. This CDR3 comprises 15 residues. Trimming took off 2 bases at V and 0 bases at J, with 5 bases between the two ends. Germline assignment: CDR1 SEHNR and CDR2 FQNEAQ (reference sequence). The full variable domain, in which reference TRBV7-9 and TRBJ2-6 provide the parts outside the CDR3, is DTGVSQNPRHKITKRGQNVTFRCDPISEHNRLYWYRQTLGQGPEFLTYFQNEAQLEKSRLLSDRFSAERPKGSFSTLEIQRTEQGDSAMYLCASSLTSSGANVLTFGAGSRLTVL.